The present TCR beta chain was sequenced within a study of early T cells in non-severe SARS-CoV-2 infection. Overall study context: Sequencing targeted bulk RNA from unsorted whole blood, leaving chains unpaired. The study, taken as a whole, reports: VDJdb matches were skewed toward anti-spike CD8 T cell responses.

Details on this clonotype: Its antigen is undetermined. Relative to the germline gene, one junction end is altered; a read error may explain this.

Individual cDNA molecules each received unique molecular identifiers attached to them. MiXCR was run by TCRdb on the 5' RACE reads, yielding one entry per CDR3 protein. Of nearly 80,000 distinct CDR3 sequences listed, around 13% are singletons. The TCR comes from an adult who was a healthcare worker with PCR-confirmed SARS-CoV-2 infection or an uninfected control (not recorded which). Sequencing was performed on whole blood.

The CDR3 coding sequence is TGTGCCAGCAGTTCCAGAGGACAGGCTCTAGCCAAAAACATTCTGTACTTC. It encodes CASSSRGQALAKNILYF. V usage is TRBV28 and J usage is TRBJ2-4; 7 bases agree with TRBD1. CDR1 is MDHEN, CDR2 SYDVKM, per germline. This CDR3 comprises 17 residues.